These 23 T cell receptor beta chains originate from one sample sequenced in a study of early T cells in non-severe SARS-CoV-2 infection (TCRdb year 2021). The library came from 5' RACE. Sequencing instrument: NextSeq 500. The raw public data were reprocessed by TCRdb itself: fastp quality trimming at Q25, MiXCR clonotype calling, in-frame beta chains only. Identical CDR3 protein sequences are pooled into one entry, listed with their most common genes and DNA. The sample table shows 20,000 to 25,000 distinct CDR3 sequences, and 4% to 5% are seen once. 16% of the sample lies in the top ten. The sequenced sample was whole blood. The source of these receptors is an adult who was a healthcare worker with PCR-confirmed SARS-CoV-2 infection or an uninfected control (not recorded which).

This clonotype is medium-sized (0.01 to 0.1%) within its sample. J is TRBJ1-1 and V is TRBV7-9; D remains ambiguous. Per the germline V gene, CDR1 is SEHNR and CDR2 is FQNEAQ (reference sequence). Trimming left V 2 bases short and J 1 base short, with 5 bases between. This CDR3 contains 13 residues. CDR3: CASSLTQNTEAFF. DNA of the CDR3: TGTGCCAGCAGCTTAACCCAGAACACTGAAGCTTTCTTT.

J is TRBJ1-2 and V is TRBV28; 11 bases fit TRBD1. The CDR3 length is 16 residues. Germline lookup yields CDR1 MDHEN and CDR2 SYDVKM. After removal of 5 bases from V and 5 bases from J, the junction contained 10 bases not matched to a gene. CDR3 sequence reads: CASSPPLGQGAYGYTF. DNA for the CDR3: TGTGCCAGCAGTCCCCCCCTTGGACAGGGGGCTTATGGCTACACCTTC.

J is TRBJ1-2 and V is TRBV7-2; D not certain. This CDR3 spans 14 amino acids. V was trimmed by 5 bases and J by 2 bases, leaving 12 bases between them. Germline assignment: CDR1 SGHTA and CDR2 FQGNSA. Written as DNA, the CDR3 is TGTGCCAGCAGCCGTACCGGGAAAAACTATGGCTACACCTTC. Protein sequence: CASSRTGKNYGYTF.

J is TRBJ2-1 and V is TRBV2, with D possibly being TRBD2 (5 bases). This CDR3 has 13 residues. CDR1 is SNHLY, CDR2 FYNNEI, per germline. Trimming cost V 7 bases and J 3 bases, with 10 bases left between them. The CDR3 bases are TGTGCCAGCACCGGACTTAACTACAATGAGCAGTTCTTC. This translates into CASTGLNYNEQFF.

Here the CDR3 reads CSVEDPPGGEQYF. CDR3 DNA: TGCAGCGTTGAAGATCCCCCAGGAGGCGAGCAGTACTTC. The chain carries TRBV29-1 and TRBJ2-7; D may be TRBD2 (5 bases). The germline gives CDR1 SQVTM, CDR2 ANQGSEA. V gave up 0 bases and J gave up 6 bases, with 12 bases separating them. The length of the CDR3 is 13 residues.

This clonotype showed up just a few times. The chain links TRBV7-2 to TRBJ1-4; 7 bases fit TRBD1. Germline V lookup: CDR1 SGHTA, CDR2 FQGNSA. This CDR3 is 16 amino acids long. Unmatched junction bases numbered 10, after V lost 1 base and J lost 8 bases. CDR3 in amino acids: CASSLDSVRGVEKLFF. DNA for the CDR3: TGTGCCAGCAGCTTAGACAGTGTCAGGGGGGTAGAAAAACTGTTTTTT. Supplemented by reference TRBV7-2 and TRBJ1-4, the full variable domain reads GAGVSQSPSNKVTEKGKDVELRCDPISGHTALYWYRQSLGQGLEFLIYFQGNSAPDKSGLPSDRFSAERTGGSVSTLTIQRTQQEDSAVYLCASSLDSVRGVEKLFFGSGTQLSVL.

The sample holds many counts of this clonotype. This chain uses TRBV7-2 with TRBJ2-3; D is uncertain. Trimming took 1 base from V and 3 from J, leaving 2 bases between them. CDR3 length equals 12 residues. The germline V gene has CDR1 SGHTA and CDR2 FQGNSA. DNA for the CDR3: TGTGCCAGCAGCTTAGGAACAGATACGCAGTATTTT. Protein product: CASSLGTDTQYF. Full variable domain (outside the CDR3, taken from reference TRBV7-2 and TRBJ2-3): GAGVSQSPSNKVTEKGKDVELRCDPISGHTALYWYRQSLGQGLEFLIYFQGNSAPDKSGLPSDRFSAERTGGSVSTLTIQRTQQEDSAVYLCASSLGTDTQYFGPGTRLTVL.

This clonotype is labeled medium-sized. V is TRBV20-1 and J is TRBJ1-1; the D is unclear. V was pared by 6 bases and J by 2 bases, with 13 bases between. CDR3 length: 13 amino acids. Germline loops: CDR1 DFQATT, CDR2 SNEGSKA (reference sequence). The CDR3 nucleotides are TGCAGTGCGCGGTACGAGGTTAACACTGAAGCTTTCTTT. This codes for CSARYEVNTEAFF.

The chain uses TRBV11-2 and TRBJ2-1; perhaps TRBD2 as D (7 bases). The germline gives CDR1 SGHAT, CDR2 FQNNGV. V lost 5 bases and J 4 bases, leaving 15 bases between the germline ends. The CDR3 totals 15 residues. DNA of the CDR3: TGTGCCAGCAGCCCCGTGCGGGGGCCATACAATGAGCAGTTCTTC. This sequence encodes CASSPVRGPYNEQFF.

This clonotype was detected ten times or more. The chain combines TRBV7-2 with TRBJ1-5; TRBD1 is a possible D gene (6 bases). Deletions cut 0 bases from V and 2 bases from J, with 11 bases between. This CDR3 has 16 amino acids. Germline loops: CDR1 SGHTA, CDR2 FQGNSA. CDR3 nucleotides: TGTGCCAGCAGCTTAGCGGCGGGGGCCGGCAATCAGCCCCAGCATTTT. Its protein is CASSLAAGAGNQPQHF.

J is TRBJ2-2 and V is TRBV27; D is possibly TRBD1 (6 bases). The V gene's germline CDR1 is MNHEY and CDR2 SMNVEV (reference sequence). Trimming removed 6 bases at V and 2 bases at J, with 16 bases between. The CDR3 consists of 16 residues. The CDR3 loop reads CASRADRTVNTGELFF. CDR3 DNA sequence: TGTGCCAGCAGAGCAGATCGGACAGTAAACACCGGGGAGCTGTTTTTT.

This clonotype was counted many times. The chain is built from TRBV3-1 and TRBJ1-2, with TRBD1 as a possible D gene (6 bases). Trimming cost V 0 bases and J 4 bases, with 15 bases left between them. Per the germline V gene, CDR1 is LGHDT and CDR2 is YNNKEL (reference sequence). This CDR3 region has 16 residues. In DNA form, the CDR3 reads TGTGCCAGCAGCCAAGATCTAAGGGGGATTAGCTATGGCTACACCTTC. Its translation: CASSQDLRGISYGYTF.

This clonotype was picked up many times. The chain couples TRBV27 to TRBJ1-1; 12 bases are a match to TRBD1. The CDR3 covers 15 residues. V shed 8 bases, J shed 5 bases, and the junction held 9 bases outside the gene matches. The V gene's germline CDR1 is MNHEY and CDR2 SMNVEV (reference sequence). The CDR3: CASGPGQGARTEAFF. For the CDR3, the DNA is TGTGCCAGCGGACCGGGACAGGGGGCCCGGACTGAAGCTTTCTTT.

V is TRBV7-2 and J is TRBJ2-7; no firm D call. The CDR3 contains 14 residues. Germline V CDR1 and CDR2: SGHTA, FQGNSA. The germline V and J ends were trimmed by 1 base and 2 bases, with 9 bases remaining between them. CDR3 in amino acids: CASSLEAVAYEQYF. CDR3 DNA: TGTGCCAGCAGCTTAGAGGCGGTTGCCTACGAGCAGTACTTC. Filled out from reference TRBV7-2 and TRBJ2-7, the complete variable domain reads GAGVSQSPSNKVTEKGKDVELRCDPISGHTALYWYRQSLGQGLEFLIYFQGNSAPDKSGLPSDRFSAERTGGSVSTLTIQRTQQEDSAVYLCASSLEAVAYEQYFGPGTRLTVT.

This clonotype has just a few counts. One end of the junction fails to match germline, which may point to a read error. The chain carries TRBV7-7 and TRBJ1-4; D unclear. The CDR3 length is 15 residues. CDR1 is SSHAT and CDR2 is FNYEAQ in the germline V gene (reference sequence). The chain's CDR3 is CASSLTIGSGEKLFF. As DNA, the CDR3 is TGTGCTAGCAGCTTAACTATTGGAAGTGGTGAAAAACTGTTTTTT.

By its share, this clonotype is medium-sized (0.01 to 0.1%). The chain is built from TRBV12-3 or TRBV12-4 and TRBJ1-1; D remains ambiguous. The CDR3 contains 13 residues. Trimming removed 6 bases at V and 11 bases at J, with 19 bases between. CDR3 in amino acids: CASSPTRVEKAFF. The CDR3 DNA sequence: TGTGCCAGCAGCCCTACCCGGGTCGAGAAGGCTTTCTTT.

The table lists this clonotype with many counts. The chain uses TRBV5-5 and TRBJ1-5; tentatively, D is TRBD1 (6 bases). Trimming cost V 5 bases and J 6 bases, with 12 bases left between them. Germline V CDR1 and CDR2: SGHKS, YYEKEE (reference sequence). The CDR3 consists of 13 residues. In nucleotides, the CDR3 is TGTGCCAGCAGACACAGGGTCGGTCAGCCCCAGCATTTT. Protein sequence: CASRHRVGQPQHF.

The rearrangement links TRBV20-1 to TRBJ1-5, with D perhaps TRBD1 (6 bases). This CDR3 spans 14 amino acids. Deletions cut 5 bases from V and 4 bases from J, with 15 bases between. The germline CDR1 and CDR2 sequences are DFQATT and SNEGSKA (reference sequence). The DNA for the CDR3 is TGCAGTGCTGCCCAAGGGGGAAGTAATCAGCCCCAGCATTTT. As protein: CSAAQGGSNQPQHF.

This clonotype was counted between two and nine times. V and J are TRBV11-3 and TRBJ1-1; TRBD1 is a possible D gene (5 bases). This CDR3 is built from 11 residues. The germline V gene encodes CDR1 SGHNT and CDR2 YENEEA. V was trimmed by 2 bases and J by 12 bases, leaving 10 bases between them. In nucleotides, the CDR3 is TGTGCCAGCAGCTTAAACGGGGGGACTTTCTTT. It is translated as CASSLNGGTFF.

The chain combines TRBV24-1 with TRBJ2-2, with D maybe TRBD1 (6 bases). CDR1 is KGHDR, CDR2 SFDVKD, per germline. The V end was cut by 8 bases, the J end by 6 bases, with 15 bases between. The CDR3 totals 14 residues. The CDR3 bases are TGTGCCACCATGGGACACCCTGGGGCCGGGGAGCTGTTTTTT. It specifies CATMGHPGAGELFF.

This clonotype has at least ten counts. This chain joins TRBV16 and TRBJ1-1, with TRBD1 as a possible D gene (5 bases). This CDR3 has 14 residues. The germline V gene encodes CDR1 KGHSY and CDR2 FQNENV. Trimming stripped 2 bases from V and 4 bases from J, with 11 bases between. The CDR3 DNA reads as TGTGCCAGCAGCCAAAGGCTCCAGGGCACTGAAGCTTTCTTT. Translating gives CASSQRLQGTEAFF.

A few counts support this clonotype. The rearrangement links TRBV7-2 to TRBJ2-3, with no clear D. The length of the CDR3 is 13 residues. Per germline, CDR1 SGHTA and CDR2 FQGNSA. With 6 bases removed from V and 8 bases from J, the gap between germline ends came to 15 bases. The CDR3 spells CASSQSPRGTQYF. CDR3 coding DNA: TGTGCCAGCAGTCAGAGCCCGAGAGGTACGCAGTATTTT.

There are many counts of this clonotype. A read error may produce the germline difference seen at one junction end. This sequence joins TRBV7-7 and TRBJ1-1; D is uncertain. The germline V gene has CDR1 SSHAT and CDR2 FNYEAQ (reference sequence). The CDR3 loop spans 13 amino acids. In nucleotides, the CDR3 is TGTGCTAGCAGCCTTCGACGGGGCACTGAAGCTTTCTTT. Translation: CASSLRRGTEAFF.